This T cell receptor beta chain derives from a study of control samples from healthy donors and cancer patients (dated by TCRdb to the early 2020s). About this clone itself: The specificity of this receptor is unknown. Per-nucleotide qualities are absent, and no much larger clonotype sits a single base away.

V gives up 2 bases and J gives up 0 bases, and the segment between their germline ends measures 5 bases. The CDR3 runs 14 residues from the cysteine to the phenylalanine. The only DNA kept is the CDR3, 42 bases in frame from the first base. Taken from the germline V gene, the CDR1 and CDR2 loops are KGHSH and LQKENI. The library relied on the immunoSEQ multiplex PCR assay. Sourced from immuneACCESS, this table was stored by TCRdb with only in-frame sequences that have V and J called. A share of the clones is absent; for the studies checked, an unresolved V gene accounts for under half, and the remainder has no known explanation. This sample comprises about 190,000 clones, about 90% of them detected only once. The top ten clonotypes cover approximately 1.8% of the sample.

The sequencing sample was made of blood. The chain couples TRBV18 to TRBJ1-3, with no reliable assignment of the D segment. This receptor was identified in a man between 25 and 39 years old in good health. At the DNA level, the sequence is TGTGCCAGCTCACCAAAGAGCTCTGGAAACACCATATATTTT. It encodes CASSPKSSGNTIYF.